This TCR beta chain appears in the sequencing data of a study of Tregs in tolerant kidney transplant recipients. Study in general: Recipients received nonmyeloablative bone marrow transplants from related graft donors, with transient mixed chimerism.

For this clone: Its antigen is undetermined. The read ends 3 residues early relative to the CDR3; the germline J gene fills the gap.

Findings and caveats of the study: Activated donor B cell expansion appeared to reveal the most relevant donor-specific TCRbeta repertoire. For some patients, primers changed over time, blocking nucleotide-level comparison.

Germline CDR1 is SGHNT and CDR2 is YYREEE (reference sequence). The CDR3 consists of 11 residues. V lost 5 bases, J lost 1 base, and 3 bases lay in between. The protocol was immunoSEQ multiplex PCR, while the TCRdb copy is restricted to in-frame clones and leaves out a portion. Recorded here are 48,000 or so clones; the top ten clones represent around 0.8%. Unstimulated regulatory T cells (CD4+CD25+CD127-), CD4+CD25- non-regulatory cells, CD4 and CD8 cells were FACS-sorted from thawed PBMCs. The sample was CD4+ T cells from blood, taken before the transplant. V usage is TRBV5-4 and J usage is TRBJ1-1; D is unresolved. The receptor comes from a human donor who received a combined kidney and bone marrow transplant. CDR3 DNA, as far as it was read: TGTGCCAGCAGACAGAACACTGAA. As protein: CASRQNTE. Given in full, the CDR3 is CASRQNTEAFF.